What follows are 31 T cell receptor beta chains derived from one specimen sequenced in a study of blood T cell repertoires in COVID-19. TCRdb's copy holds only in-frame clones and misses some; the assay was immunoSEQ multiplex PCR. The sample has about 280,000 clones, approximately 88% seen once. The source material was peripheral blood. These receptor sequences come from a young man with active or convalescent COVID-19.

The gene calls are TRBV11-2 and TRBJ2-2; D not certain. This CDR3 is built from 15 residues. Between the trimmed V and J ends, which lost 5 bases and 5 bases, there was a span of 15 bases. Per germline, CDR1 SGHAT and CDR2 FQNNGV. This CDR3 is CASSPPGIPTGELFF. The CDR3 region has the DNA TGTGCCAGCAGCCCCCCGGGTATTCCGACCGGGGAGCTGTTTTTT. The full variable domain, with the rest looked up from reference TRBV11-2 and TRBJ2-2, is EAGVAQSPRYKIIEKRQSVAFWCNPISGHATLYWYQQILGQGPKLLIQFQNNGVVDDSQLPKDRFSAERLKGVDSTLKIQPAKLEDSAVYLCASSPPGIPTGELFFGEGSRLTVL.

This chain uses TRBV5-1 with TRBJ2-6; maybe TRBD1 (6 bases). Germline V gene data show CDR1 as SGHRS and CDR2 as YFSETQ. Deletions cut 5 bases from V and 1 base from J, with 10 bases between. The CDR3 loop spans 15 amino acids. The CDR3 reads CASREGTSGANVLTF. In DNA form, the CDR3 reads TGCGCCAGCAGAGAAGGGACATCTGGGGCCAACGTCCTGACTTTC.

This clone came up once. This chain connects TRBV6-5 to TRBJ1-2, with 11 bases lining up with TRBD1. Germline CDR1 is MNHEY and CDR2 is SVGAGI. The ends lost 7 bases at V and 6 bases at J; junction bases unmatched: 4. The CDR3 is 13 residues long. As DNA, the CDR3 is TGTGCCAGCATAGGACAGGGGGCGCATGGCTACACCTTC. This codes for CASIGQGAHGYTF.

This rearrangement joins TRBV5-3 to TRBJ1-4; D ambiguous. TRBV5-3 is recorded as an ORF, its role being uncertain. This CDR3 is built from 14 residues. The ends were cut back, 4 bases at V and 7 bases at J, with 14 bases in the middle. The CDR3, as DNA: TGTGCCAGAAGCCCCCGGGGTTTAGGTGAAAAACTGTTTTTT. Amino acid sequence: CARSPRGLGEKLFF.

The V gene is TRBV10-1, the J gene TRBJ2-1; 10 bases are shared with TRBD2. CDR3 length: 14 amino acids. J lost 8 bases, V lost 2 bases, and 3 bases had no gene match. CDR1 WNHNN and CDR2 SYGVQD come from the germline V gene (reference sequence). CDR3 coding DNA: TGCGCCAGCAGTGAGGTAGCGGGGGGCCATGAGCAGTTCTTC. It translates to CASSEVAGGHEQFF.

The chain links TRBV5-5 to TRBJ2-3, with a possible D match to TRBD1 (6 bases). V lost 0 bases, J lost 4 bases, and 12 bases lay in between. Per germline, CDR1 SGHKS and CDR2 YYEKEE (reference sequence). The length of the CDR3 is 15 residues. CDR3 amino acids: CASSLAAGGPDTQYF. In DNA, the CDR3 is TGTGCCAGCAGCTTGGCTGCTGGGGGCCCAGATACGCAGTATTTT.

Only one count was recorded for this clone. This rearrangement joins TRBV5-4 to TRBJ1-1, with D possibly matching TRBD1 (6 bases). Trimming took 4 bases from V and 1 from J, leaving 11 bases between them. This CDR3 comprises 14 residues. Germline CDR1 and CDR2: SGHNT and YYREEE (reference sequence). In nucleotides, the CDR3 is TGTGCCAGCAGCGCTACAGGGAGGAACACTGAAGCTTTCTTT. It specifies CASSATGRNTEAFF. Full variable domain (missing parts from reference TRBV5-4 and TRBJ1-1): ETGVTQSPTHLIKTRGQQVTLRCSSQSGHNTVSWYQQALGQGPQFIFQYYREEENGRGNFPPRFSGLQFPNYSSELNVNALELDDSALYLCASSATGRNTEAFFGQGTRLTVV.

The chain employs TRBV27 and TRBJ1-1, with 8 bases aligning to TRBD1. Germline lookup yields CDR1 MNHEY and CDR2 SMNVEV (reference sequence). The V and J ends lost 5 bases and 3 bases, in that order; junction bases with no gene match: 5. The CDR3 loop spans 14 amino acids. CDR3 region: CASSPPDRDTEAFF. CDR3 nucleotide sequence: TGTGCCAGCAGTCCGCCGGACAGGGACACTGAAGCTTTCTTT.

The rearrangement joins TRBV5-4 to TRBJ2-6; 9 nucleotides align to TRBD2. Germline CDR1 reads SGHNT; CDR2 reads YYREEE (reference sequence). With 4 bases clipped from V and 2 bases from J, the junction kept 10 bases outside the gene matches. CDR3 length: 18 residues. CDR3 loop: CASSPGGGLATGANVLTF. The CDR3 DNA follows: TGTGCCAGCAGCCCCGGGGGCGGACTAGCGACTGGGGCCAACGTCCTGACTTTC.

This clone was seen just once. This chain joins TRBV11-2 and TRBJ1-4; D is unclear. V lost 5 bases and J lost 7, with 17 bases in between. The CDR3 is made up of 15 amino acids. Germline V CDR1 and CDR2: SGHAT, FQNNGV. The CDR3 loop is CASSPISTSSEKLFF. CDR3 sequence (DNA): TGTGCCAGCAGCCCCATATCCACTTCGAGTGAAAAACTGTTTTTT.

The rearrangement joins TRBV23-1 to TRBJ2-1; a possible D gene is TRBD2 (7 bases). TRBV23-1 is an ORF, and what it does is uncertain. CDR3 length equals 14 residues. The V gene lost 7 bases and the J gene lost 5 bases, with 15 bases spanning the gap. Here the CDR3 reads CASIRGAQDNEQFF. CDR3 in DNA: TGCGCCAGCATCCGGGGGGCCCAAGACAATGAGCAGTTCTTC.

The rearrangement links TRBV6-5 to TRBJ1-4, with D maybe TRBD1 (6 bases). Between the trimmed V and J ends, which lost 8 bases and 6 bases, there was a span of 19 bases. Germline V gene data show CDR1 as MNHEY and CDR2 as SVGAGI. The CDR3 consists of 15 residues. CDR3 sequence: CASGNPGAVDEKLFF. The CDR3 coding sequence is TGTGCCAGCGGGAACCCAGGGGCGGTGGATGAAAAACTGTTTTTT.

The table lists this clone with a count of one. This chain links TRBV6-1 with TRBJ1-2; D possibly corresponds to TRBD1 (5 bases). This CDR3 is built from 16 residues. The germline gives CDR1 MNHNS, CDR2 SASEGT. V was shortened by 3 bases and J by 7 bases, with 21 bases between the two germline ends. This CDR3 is CASSDPGLDQGGGYTF. In DNA, the CDR3 is TGTGCCAGCAGTGACCCCGGCCTCGATCAGGGTGGTGGCTACACCTTC.

The genes are TRBV12-5 and TRBJ2-1; D not resolved. CDR1 LGHNT and CDR2 FRNRAP come from the germline V gene. V lost 6 bases and J 4 bases, leaving 4 bases between the germline ends. This CDR3 has 11 residues. The CDR3 reads CASGQYNEQFF. The CDR3 DNA sequence: TGTGCTAGTGGCCAATACAATGAGCAGTTCTTC. The whole variable domain, filled in from reference TRBV12-5 and TRBJ2-1, reads DARVTQTPRHKVTEMGQEVTMRCQPILGHNTVFWYRQTMMQGLELLAYFRNRAPLDDSGMPKDRFSAEMPDATLATLKIQPSEPRDSAVYFCASGQYNEQFFGPGTRLTVL.

The J gene is TRBJ1-2, the V gene TRBV4-1, with D possibly matching TRBD1 (6 bases). The CDR3 is 15 residues long. Germline V CDR1 and CDR2: MGHRA, YSYEKL. V dropped 1 base and J dropped 8 bases, with 17 bases sitting between them. CDR3 sequence reads: CASSQAGRGIGGYTF. The CDR3 coding sequence is TGCGCCAGCAGCCAAGCGGGCAGGGGTATAGGGGGCTACACCTTC.

V gene TRBV27 combines with J gene TRBJ1-2; perhaps TRBD1 as D (5 bases). The V gene lost 2 bases and the J gene lost 7 bases, with 29 bases spanning the gap. The CDR3 totals 19 residues. CDR1 MNHEY and CDR2 SMNVEV come from the germline V gene (reference sequence). As DNA, the CDR3 is TGTGCCAGCAGTTTAAACTTTTATGACAGAACTCCTTGGGGTGGTGGCTACACCTTC. Its protein is CASSLNFYDRTPWGGGYTF.

The chain uses TRBV19 and TRBJ2-3; TRBD2 matches at 8 bases. V lost 6 bases and J lost 2; bases outside the gene matches: 7. Germline V gives CDR1 LNHDA, CDR2 SQIVND (reference sequence). The CDR3 covers 15 residues. CDR3 nucleotide sequence: TGTGCCAGTAGGATTAGCGGGGACAACACAGATACGCAGTATTTT. It specifies CASRISGDNTDTQYF.

The count of this clone is one. The chain is built from TRBV6-5 and TRBJ1-1; D remains ambiguous. Germline CDR1 MNHEY, CDR2 SVGAGI. This CDR3 is built from 16 residues. Between the trimmed V and J ends, which lost 0 bases and 1 base, there was a span of 12 bases. CDR3 sequence: CASSYSITRRNTEAFF. CDR3 in DNA: TGTGCCAGCAGTTACTCGATTACAAGAAGGAACACTGAAGCTTTCTTT.

The gene calls are TRBV29-1 and TRBJ2-3, with D hard to call. V lost 2 bases and J 4 bases, leaving 7 bases between the germline ends. The germline V gene has CDR1 SQVTM and CDR2 ANQGSEA. The CDR3 extends over 12 amino acids. The CDR3 sequence: CSVEISADTQYF. Here the CDR3 DNA reads TGCAGCGTTGAAATTTCGGCAGATACGCAGTATTTT.

This chain uses TRBV10-1 with TRBJ2-3; 9 bases align to TRBD1. Germline trimming cut 3 bases from V and 4 bases from J; bases unmatched to any gene: 8. This CDR3 region has 16 residues. CDR1 is WNHNN, CDR2 SYGVQD, per germline (reference sequence). CDR3 sequence reads: CASSDPGQGGADTQYF. The DNA of the CDR3 is TGCGCCAGCAGTGACCCGGGACAGGGTGGGGCAGATACGCAGTATTTT.

The sample holds one count of this clone. The chain recombines TRBV15 with TRBJ2-7; D is ambiguous. The CDR3 extends over 13 amino acids. Germline loops: CDR1 LNHNV, CDR2 YYDKDF (reference sequence). V dropped 4 bases and J dropped 5 bases, with 12 bases sitting between them. The CDR3 region is CATSKPPGNEQYF. The CDR3 DNA reads as TGTGCCACCAGCAAACCACCAGGTAACGAGCAGTACTTC. The full variable domain, in which reference TRBV15 and TRBJ2-7 provide the parts outside the CDR3, is DAMVIQNPRYQVTQFGKPVTLSCSQTLNHNVMYWYQQKSSQAPKLLFHYYDKDFNNEADTPDNFQSRRPNTSFCFLDIRSPGLGDTAMYLCATSKPPGNEQYFGPGTRLTVT.

The chain employs TRBV18 and TRBJ1-5; 9 nucleotides agree with TRBD1. J was trimmed by 3 bases and V by 9 bases; bases with no gene match: 9. CDR1 is KGHSH, CDR2 LQKENI, per germline. CDR3 length: 15 residues. CDR3: CASSTGTGLNQPQHF. Here the CDR3 DNA reads TGTGCCAGTTCAACCGGGACAGGGCTCAATCAGCCCCAGCATTTT. The whole variable domain, remainder taken from reference TRBV18 and TRBJ1-5, is NAGVMQNPRHLVRRRGQEARLRCSPMKGHSHVYWYRQLPEEGLKFMVYLQKENIIDESGMPKERFSAEFPKEGPSILRIQQVVRGDSAAYFCASSTGTGLNQPQHFGDGTRLSIL.

The chain combines TRBV2 with TRBJ1-3; weak D call: TRBD1 (6 bases). The length of the CDR3 is 17 residues. In germline, CDR1 is SNHLY, CDR2 FYNNEI. The ends were cut back, 5 bases at V and 0 bases at J, with 17 bases in the middle. The CDR3 DNA is TGTGCCAGCAGTATACAGGGCCAAGTCCTCTCTGGAAACACCATATATTTT. Its translation: CASSIQGQVLSGNTIYF.

The chain joins TRBV5-6 to TRBJ2-2; 9 positions agree with TRBD1. The ends lost 0 bases at V and 3 bases at J; junction bases unmatched: 3. Germline CDR1 is SGHDT and CDR2 is YYEEEE. This CDR3 is 16 amino acids long. The CDR3 nucleotides read TGTGCCAGCAGCTTGGGGACAGGGGTTTACACCGGGGAGCTGTTTTTT. Protein product: CASSLGTGVYTGELFF.

V and J are TRBV12-3 or TRBV12-4 and TRBJ1-1, with D possibly TRBD1 on 5 matching bases. Trimming took 2 bases from V and 6 from J, leaving 10 bases between them. This CDR3 is 13 amino acids long. DNA for the CDR3: TGTGCCAGCAGTTTACAGGGCCCCTCTGAAGCTTTCTTT. It encodes CASSLQGPSEAFF.

The chain recombines TRBV5-6 with TRBJ2-1; TRBD2 matches at 11 bases. The germline V gene has CDR1 SGHDT and CDR2 YYEEEE. The CDR3 has 15 amino acids. Trimming cost V 2 bases and J 4 bases; bases outside gene matches: 2. The CDR3 is CASSFTSGGYNEQFF. CDR3 coding DNA: TGTGCCAGCAGCTTCACTAGCGGGGGATACAATGAGCAGTTCTTC.

This clone occurred a few times. The chain joins TRBV23-1 to TRBJ1-4; perhaps TRBD1 as D (6 bases). TRBV23-1 is known as an ORF, though its function is uncertain. CDR3 size: 17 residues. V dropped 3 bases and J dropped 5 bases, with 19 bases sitting between them. DNA for the CDR3: TGCGCCAGCAGTCATGGGGACAAGGCCTTCTTGAATGAAAAACTGTTTTTT. Protein: CASSHGDKAFLNEKLFF.

The chain links TRBV20-1 to TRBJ1-2; no clear D gene. CDR1 and CDR2 from the germline V gene are DFQATT and SNEGSKA (reference sequence). The CDR3 contains 10 residues. Trimming shortened V by 3 bases and J by 8 bases, and 7 bases separated the two germline ends. The CDR3 bases are TGCAGTGCTAGCGGGGAGGGCTACACCTTC. Its protein is CSASGEGYTF.

The chain links TRBV7-8 to TRBJ1-2, with 8 bases aligning to TRBD1. The germline gives CDR1 SGHVS, CDR2 FQNEAQ. V shed 5 bases, J shed 6 bases, and the junction held 8 bases outside the gene matches. CDR3 length: 14 residues. The DNA of the CDR3 is TGTGCCAGCAGCACAGGACAGGGACGTGATGGCTACACCTTC. This sequence encodes CASSTGQGRDGYTF.

The V gene is TRBV21-1, the J gene TRBJ1-2. TRBV21-1 is noted as a pseudogene. There are 16 residues in the CDR3. The CDR3 DNA follows: TGTGCCAGCAGCAAAAAAGGACTTTCCGCTAACTATGGCTACACCTTC. It translates to CASSKKGLSANYGYTF.

The table lists this clone with a count of one. The V and J genes are TRBV5-6 and TRBJ2-5; D possibly corresponds to TRBD1 (5 bases). V shed 5 bases and J shed 5 bases, with 22 bases lying between them. Germline assignment: CDR1 SGHDT and CDR2 YYEEEE. The CDR3 contains 16 residues. The CDR3 DNA is TGTGCCAGCAGACCCGGGTTGGGCGCTGCAGGGGAGACCCAGTACTTC. It codes for CASRPGLGAAGETQYF.